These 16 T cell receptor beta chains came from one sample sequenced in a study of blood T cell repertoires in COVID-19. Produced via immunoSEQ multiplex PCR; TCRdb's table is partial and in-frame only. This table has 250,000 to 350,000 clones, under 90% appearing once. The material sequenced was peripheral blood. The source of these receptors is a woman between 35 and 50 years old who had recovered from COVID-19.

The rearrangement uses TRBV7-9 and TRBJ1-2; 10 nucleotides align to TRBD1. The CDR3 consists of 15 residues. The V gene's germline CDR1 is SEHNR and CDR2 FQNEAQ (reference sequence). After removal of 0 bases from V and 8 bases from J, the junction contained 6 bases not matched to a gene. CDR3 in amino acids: CASSLAGTGAIGYTF. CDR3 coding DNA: TGTGCCAGCAGCTTAGCCGGGACAGGGGCTATAGGCTACACCTTC.

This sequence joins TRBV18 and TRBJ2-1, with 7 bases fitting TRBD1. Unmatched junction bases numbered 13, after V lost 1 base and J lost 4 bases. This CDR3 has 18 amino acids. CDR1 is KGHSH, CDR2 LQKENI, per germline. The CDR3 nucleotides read TGTGCCAGCTCACCACGGAGCGATCTGACAGGGCGATACAATGAGCAGTTCTTC. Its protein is CASSPRSDLTGRYNEQFF. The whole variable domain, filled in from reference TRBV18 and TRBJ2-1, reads NAGVMQNPRHLVRRRGQEARLRCSPMKGHSHVYWYRQLPEEGLKFMVYLQKENIIDESGMPKERFSAEFPKEGPSILRIQQVVRGDSAAYFCASSPRSDLTGRYNEQFFGPGTRLTVL.

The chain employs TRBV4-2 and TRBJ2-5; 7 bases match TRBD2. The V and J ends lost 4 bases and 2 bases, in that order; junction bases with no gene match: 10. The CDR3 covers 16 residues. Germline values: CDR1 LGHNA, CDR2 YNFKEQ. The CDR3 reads CASSLGASGVQETQYF. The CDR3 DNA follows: TGTGCCAGCAGCCTAGGGGCTAGCGGAGTGCAAGAGACCCAGTACTTC.

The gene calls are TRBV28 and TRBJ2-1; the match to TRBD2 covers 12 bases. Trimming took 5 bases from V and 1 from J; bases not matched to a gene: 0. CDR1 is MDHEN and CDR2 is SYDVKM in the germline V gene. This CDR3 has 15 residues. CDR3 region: CASSLAGGSYNEQFF. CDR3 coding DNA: TGTGCCAGCAGTCTAGCGGGAGGGTCCTACAATGAGCAGTTCTTC.

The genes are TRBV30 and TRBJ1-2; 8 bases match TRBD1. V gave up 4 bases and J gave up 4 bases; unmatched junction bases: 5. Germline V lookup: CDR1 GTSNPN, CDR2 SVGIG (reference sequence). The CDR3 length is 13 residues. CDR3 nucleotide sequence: TGTGCCTGGACCAGACAGGGGCCCTATGGCTACACCTTC. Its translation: CAWTRQGPYGYTF.

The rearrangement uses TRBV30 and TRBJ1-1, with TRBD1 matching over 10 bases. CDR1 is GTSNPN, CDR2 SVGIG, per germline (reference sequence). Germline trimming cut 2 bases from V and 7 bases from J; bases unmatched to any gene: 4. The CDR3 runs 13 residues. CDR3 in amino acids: CAWSSGQGYEAFF. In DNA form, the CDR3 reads TGTGCCTGGAGTTCGGGACAGGGGTATGAAGCTTTCTTT.

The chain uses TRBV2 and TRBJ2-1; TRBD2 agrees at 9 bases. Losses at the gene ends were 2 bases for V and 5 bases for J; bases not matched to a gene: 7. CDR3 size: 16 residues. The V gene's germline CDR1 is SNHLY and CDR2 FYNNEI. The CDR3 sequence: CASSERASGTHNEQFF. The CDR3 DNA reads TGTGCCAGCAGTGAAAGGGCTAGCGGGACGCACAATGAGCAGTTCTTC.

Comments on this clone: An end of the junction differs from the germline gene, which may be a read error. The CDR3, as DNA: TGTGCTAGTGGTTCCCGGACTAGCGTCTCCCACGAGCAGTACTTC. Protein product: CASGSRTSVSHEQYF. J is TRBJ2-7 and V is TRBV12-5, with 9 bases lining up with TRBD2. The CDR3 loop spans 15 amino acids. CDR1 and CDR2 (germline): LGHNT, FRNRAP.

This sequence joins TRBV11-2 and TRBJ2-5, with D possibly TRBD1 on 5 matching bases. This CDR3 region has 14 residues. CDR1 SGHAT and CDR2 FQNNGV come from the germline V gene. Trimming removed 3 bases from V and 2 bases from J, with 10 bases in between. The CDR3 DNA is TGTGCCAGCAGCTTGGAAGGGGCGCAAGAGACCCAGTACTTC. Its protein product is CASSLEGAQETQYF. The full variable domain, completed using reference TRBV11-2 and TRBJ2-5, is EAGVAQSPRYKIIEKRQSVAFWCNPISGHATLYWYQQILGQGPKLLIQFQNNGVVDDSQLPKDRFSAERLKGVDSTLKIQPAKLEDSAVYLCASSLEGAQETQYFGPGTRLLVL.

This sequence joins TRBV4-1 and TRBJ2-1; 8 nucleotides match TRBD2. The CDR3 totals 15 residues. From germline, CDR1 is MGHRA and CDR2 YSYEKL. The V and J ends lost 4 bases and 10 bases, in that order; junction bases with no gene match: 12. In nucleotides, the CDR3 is TGCGCCAGCAGCCCAGGACTAGCCCCAAATCGGGAGCAGTTCTTC. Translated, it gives CASSPGLAPNREQFF.

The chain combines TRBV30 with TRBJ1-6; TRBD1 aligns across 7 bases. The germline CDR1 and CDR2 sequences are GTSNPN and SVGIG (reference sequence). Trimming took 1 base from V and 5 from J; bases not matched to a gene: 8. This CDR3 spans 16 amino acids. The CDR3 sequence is CAWSAPGTADNSPLHF. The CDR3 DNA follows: TGTGCCTGGAGTGCACCGGGGACAGCAGATAATTCACCCCTCCACTTT.

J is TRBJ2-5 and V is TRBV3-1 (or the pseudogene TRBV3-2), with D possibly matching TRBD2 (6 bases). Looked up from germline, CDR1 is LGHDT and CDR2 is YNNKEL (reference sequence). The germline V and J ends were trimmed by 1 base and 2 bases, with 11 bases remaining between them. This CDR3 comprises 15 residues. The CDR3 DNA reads TGTGCCAGCAGCCAAGTCCCTGGGAGGCAAGAGACCCAGTACTTC. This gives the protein CASSQVPGRQETQYF.

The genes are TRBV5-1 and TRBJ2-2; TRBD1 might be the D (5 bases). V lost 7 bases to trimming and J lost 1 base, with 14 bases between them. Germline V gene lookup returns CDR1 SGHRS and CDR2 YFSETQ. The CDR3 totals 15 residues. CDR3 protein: CASYPTQGNTGELFF. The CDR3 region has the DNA TGCGCCAGCTACCCTACTCAGGGGAACACCGGGGAGCTGTTTTTT. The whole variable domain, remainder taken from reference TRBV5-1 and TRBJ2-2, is KAGVTQTPRYLIKTRGQQVTLSCSPISGHRSVSWYQQTPGQGLQFLFEYFSETQRNKGNFPGRFSGRQFSNSRSEMNVSTLELGDSALYLCASYPTQGNTGELFFGEGSRLTVL.

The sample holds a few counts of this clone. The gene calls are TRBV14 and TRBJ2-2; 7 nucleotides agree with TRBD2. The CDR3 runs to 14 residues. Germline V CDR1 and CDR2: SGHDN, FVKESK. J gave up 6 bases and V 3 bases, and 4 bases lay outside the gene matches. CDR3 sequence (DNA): TGTGCCAGCAGCCAGCTGACTAGCTCCGGGGAGCTGTTTTTT. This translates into CASSQLTSSGELFF. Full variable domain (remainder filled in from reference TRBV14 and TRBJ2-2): EAGVTQFPSHSVIEKGQTVTLRCDPISGHDNLYWYRRVMGKEIKFLLHFVKESKQDESGMPNNRFLAERTGGTYSTLKVQPAELEDSGVYFCASSQLTSSGELFFGEGSRLTVL.

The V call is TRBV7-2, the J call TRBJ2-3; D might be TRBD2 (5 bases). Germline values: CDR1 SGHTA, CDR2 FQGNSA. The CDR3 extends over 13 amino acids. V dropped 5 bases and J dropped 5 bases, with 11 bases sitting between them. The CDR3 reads CASSPRSGDTQYF. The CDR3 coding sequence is TGTGCCAGCAGCCCCCGGAGCGGAGATACGCAGTATTTT. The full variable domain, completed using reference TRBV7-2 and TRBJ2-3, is GAGVSQSPSNKVTEKGKDVELRCDPISGHTALYWYRQSLGQGLEFLIYFQGNSAPDKSGLPSDRFSAERTGGSVSTLTIQRTQQEDSAVYLCASSPRSGDTQYFGPGTRLTVL.

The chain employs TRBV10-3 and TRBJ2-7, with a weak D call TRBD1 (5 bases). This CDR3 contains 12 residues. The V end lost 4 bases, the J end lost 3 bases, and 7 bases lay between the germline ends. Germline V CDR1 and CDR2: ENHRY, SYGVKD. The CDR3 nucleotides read TGTGCCATCAGTGTCCAGGGCTACGAGCAGTACTTC. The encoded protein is CAISVQGYEQYF.